Listed here is a single T cell receptor beta chain. These data belong to a study of OX40 agonist ivuxolimab in advanced cancers. The table came from immunoSEQ multiplex PCR; TCRdb's copy has only in-frame clones and leaves some out. The table shows about 84,000 clones, with around 84% occurring only once. This CDR3 region has 15 residues. The germline gives CDR1 WNHNN, CDR2 SYGVQD (reference sequence). The V and J ends lost 0 bases and 9 bases, in that order; junction bases with no gene match: 6. The chain employs TRBV10-1 and TRBJ2-1, with 9 bases lining up with TRBD2. This sequence was found in an adult with an advanced solid tumor such as melanoma, head and neck, liver or kidney cancer. The sequences come from CD4+ or CD8+ T cells sorted from blood, collected in a trial of the OX40 agonist ivuxolimab. Written as DNA, the CDR3 is TGCGCCAGCAGTGAGTCGCTAGCGGGGTTCGGTGAGCAGTTCTTC. Translated, it gives CASSESLAGFGEQFF.